These 7 T cell receptor beta chains originate from one sample sequenced in a study of Ad26.COV2.S vaccination and SARS-CoV-2 variants. Described treatment: around 19 received Ad26.COV2.S at low or high dose, single or two shots; roughly five received placebo; per-sample allocation not given. At day 63 after the first vaccine or placebo injection, samples were drawn. Measured with immunoSEQ multiplex PCR; TCRdb has only the in-frame clones, and not every one. The repertoire holds some 320,000 clones, with around 83% as singletons. The sequences come from peripheral blood, collected in a trial of Ad26.COV2.S vaccine versus placebo. Receptor source: a person aged 18 to 59 who received the Ad26.COV2.S COVID-19 vaccine or a placebo.

This sequence joins TRBV6-5 and TRBJ1-1; tentative D call: TRBD1 (6 bases). This CDR3 is 13 amino acids long. Trimming shortened V by 4 bases and J by 1 base, and 7 bases separated the two germline ends. CDR1 MNHEY and CDR2 SVGAGI come from the germline V gene. CDR3 in amino acids: CASSWDTNTEAFF. DNA for the CDR3: TGTGCCAGCAGTTGGGACACGAACACTGAAGCTTTCTTT.

The rearrangement joins TRBV18 to TRBJ2-7; D tentatively reads TRBD1 or TRBD2 (5 bases each). Trimming shortened V by 2 bases and J by 2 bases, and 10 bases separated the two germline ends. This CDR3 is 14 amino acids long. In germline, CDR1 is KGHSH, CDR2 LQKENI. CDR3 amino acids: CASSPGGTAYEQYF. The CDR3 bases are TGTGCCAGCTCACCAGGGGGAACAGCCTACGAGCAGTACTTC.

This rearrangement joins TRBV4-1 to TRBJ2-6, with TRBD1 identical over 9 bases. From germline, CDR1 is MGHRA and CDR2 YSYEKL. CDR3 length: 19 amino acids. V trimming: 1 base; J trimming: 0 bases; junction bases outside the gene matches: 7. As DNA, the CDR3 is TGCGCCAGCAGCCAAGGTGAACAGGGGGCCTACTCTGGGGCCAACGTCCTGACTTTC. Translation gives CASSQGEQGAYSGANVLTF.

The genes are TRBV9 and TRBJ2-5, with D possibly called TRBD1 or TRBD2 (5 bases each). CDR1 is SGDLS, CDR2 YYNGEE, per germline. This CDR3 is built from 12 residues. Between the trimmed V and J ends, which lost 3 bases and 5 bases, there was a span of 8 bases. As DNA, the CDR3 is TGTGCCAGCAGCGGAGAGGGGGAGACCCAGTACTTC. Protein product: CASSGEGETQYF.

This rearrangement joins TRBV15 to TRBJ2-6; the D is unclear. V lost 3 bases and J 0 bases, leaving 6 bases between the germline ends. This CDR3 is 15 amino acids long. The germline V gene encodes CDR1 LNHNV and CDR2 YYDKDF (reference sequence). Here the CDR3 reads CATSSYISGANVLTF. The CDR3 DNA reads as TGTGCCACCAGCAGTTATATCTCTGGGGCCAACGTCCTGACTTTC. Based on the CDR3 plus reference TRBV15 and TRBJ2-6, the full variable domain is DAMVIQNPRYQVTQFGKPVTLSCSQTLNHNVMYWYQQKSSQAPKLLFHYYDKDFNNEADTPDNFQSRRPNTSFCFLDIRSPGLGDTAMYLCATSSYISGANVLTFGAGSRLTVL.

The rearrangement joins TRBV5-1 to TRBJ1-4, with 7 bases matching TRBD1. This CDR3 region has 15 residues. J lost 5 bases, V lost 3 bases, and 7 bases had no gene match. Germline loops: CDR1 SGHRS, CDR2 YFSETQ. The CDR3 DNA reads as TGCGCCAGCAGCTGGGGGGACAGTGGAAATGAAAAACTGTTTTTT. This gives the protein CASSWGDSGNEKLFF.

As DNA, the CDR3 is TGTGCCAGCAGTCAGAACTACTACGAGCAGTACTTC. Translation gives CASSQNYYEQYF. The chain couples TRBV6-2 or TRBV6-3 to TRBJ2-7, with D unclear. CDR1 is MNHEY, CDR2 SVGEGT, per germline. The CDR3 runs 12 residues. The V gene lost 5 bases and the J gene lost 3 bases, with 8 bases spanning the gap.